The 20 T cell receptor beta chains below come from one sample, sequenced in a study of blood T cell repertoires in COVID-19. Libraries were prepared by immunoSEQ multiplex PCR; TCRdb keeps only in-frame clonotypes and omits some of them. The sample includes 150,000 or so clones, 81% of them seen just once. The sequenced material came from peripheral blood. These receptors originate from a human donor with acute or convalescent COVID-19. The donor label of this sample is uncertain.

This chain links TRBV27 with TRBJ1-2; 11 bases are a match to TRBD1. Germline CDR1 reads MNHEY; CDR2 reads SMNVEV (reference sequence). The ends lost 7 bases at V and 7 bases at J; junction bases unmatched: 8. The CDR3 length is 14 residues. The CDR3 spells CASTRTGGVIGYTF. The CDR3 nucleotides are TGTGCCAGCACCCGGACAGGGGGCGTCATTGGCTACACCTTC.

The chain recombines TRBV6-5 with TRBJ2-7; TRBD1 aligns across 9 bases. V trimming: 7 bases; J trimming: 3 bases; junction bases outside the gene matches: 10. Per the germline V gene, CDR1 is MNHEY and CDR2 is SVGAGI. This CDR3 region has 15 residues. In nucleotides, the CDR3 is TGTGCCAGCACCTCCTCAGGGACAGGGAACTACGAGCAGTACGTC. Translating gives CASTSSGTGNYEQYV.

This sequence joins TRBV21-1 and TRBJ1-4; the table's D call of TRBD1 was not tested on the DNA. TRBV21-1 is a pseudogene. CDR3 length: 17 residues. CDR3 sequence reads: CASSKRGRTGGREKLFF. The DNA for the CDR3 is TGTGCCAGCAGCAAAAGAGGTCGGACAGGGGGCCGTGAAAAACTGTTTTTT.

The rearrangement joins TRBV5-5 to TRBJ1-1; TRBD1 matches at 9 bases. The trim removed 4 bases at V and 5 bases at J, leaving 6 bases unmatched. This CDR3 is 14 amino acids long. Germline loops: CDR1 SGHKS, CDR2 YYEKEE (reference sequence). CDR3 DNA sequence: TGTGCCAGCAGCCAGGGACAGGGTTGGACTGAAGCTTTCTTT. Protein sequence: CASSQGQGWTEAFF. The full variable domain, in which reference TRBV5-5 and TRBJ1-1 provide the parts outside the CDR3, is DAGVTQSPTHLIKTRGQQVTLRCSPISGHKSVSWYQQVLGQGPQFIFQYYEKEERGRGNFPDRFSARQFPNYSSELNVNALLLGDSALYLCASSQGQGWTEAFFGQGTRLTVV.

The rearrangement joins TRBV24-1 to TRBJ2-3; TRBD2 agrees at 7 bases. The germline CDR1 and CDR2 sequences are KGHDR and SFDVKD. V dropped 0 bases and J dropped 5; count of bases not matched to a gene: 7. The CDR3 length is 16 residues. The CDR3 bases are TGTGCCACCAGTGATTTGCATGGGACTACCAGAGATACGCAGTATTTT. This codes for CATSDLHGTTRDTQYF.

The chain links TRBV6-1 to TRBJ1-5; possible D gene TRBD1, 6 bases. CDR3 length: 18 residues. V was shortened by 3 bases and J by 2 bases, with 20 bases between the two germline ends. The germline V gene has CDR1 MNHNS and CDR2 SASEGT. DNA of the CDR3: TGTGCCAGCAGTGACTTTAGGGGGGGGGCTTTTGGCAATCAGCCCCAGCATTTT. Its protein is CASSDFRGGAFGNQPQHF.

DNA for the CDR3: TGCGCCAGCAGCCCCCGGGACAGTTTCTATGGCTACACCTTC. Its translation is CASSPRDSFYGYTF. V and J are TRBV5-1 and TRBJ1-2, with 7 bases fitting TRBD1. The CDR3 has 14 amino acids. The V gene's germline CDR1 is SGHRS and CDR2 YFSETQ. With 4 bases clipped from V and 4 bases from J, the junction kept 7 bases outside the gene matches.

J is TRBJ1-2 and V is TRBV19, with D tentatively TRBD1 (6 bases). Per the germline V gene, CDR1 is LNHDA and CDR2 is SQIVND (reference sequence). The CDR3 is 14 residues long. V lost 3 bases to trimming and J lost 4 bases, with 12 bases between them. The CDR3 DNA is TGTGCCAGTAGTATTCGGACAGACGTCTATGGCTACACCTTC. This gives the protein CASSIRTDVYGYTF.

V gene TRBV24-1 combines with J gene TRBJ1-5; 9 bases line up with TRBD1. The V segment lost 11 bases and the J segment 6 bases; nucleotides outside the gene matches: 7. Germline V gene data show CDR1 as KGHDR and CDR2 as SFDVKD. The CDR3 spans 13 residues. The CDR3 DNA reads as TGTGCCATCTCCTCGACAGGGGGTCAGCCCCAGCATTTT. It is translated as CAISSTGGQPQHF.

This chain links TRBV4-1 with TRBJ1-1, with a possible D match to TRBD1 (5 bases). This CDR3 is built from 14 residues. V lost 3 bases and J lost 1, with 9 bases in between. CDR1 MGHRA and CDR2 YSYEKL come from the germline V gene. CDR3 residues: CASSHPGGNTEAFF. The CDR3 nucleotides read TGCGCCAGCAGCCACCCCGGGGGGAACACTGAAGCTTTCTTT.

The rearrangement joins TRBV9 to TRBJ2-5, with TRBD2 matching over 7 bases. The CDR3 sequence is 15 residues long. J was trimmed by 5 bases and V by 3 bases; bases with no gene match: 10. CDR1 SGDLS and CDR2 YYNGEE come from the germline V gene. CDR3 region: CASSGGSAGRETQYF. The CDR3 bases are TGTGCCAGCAGCGGGGGATCAGCGGGGCGGGAGACCCAGTACTTC.

This chain connects TRBV10-1 to TRBJ2-5; maybe TRBD2 (5 bases). Germline CDR1 and CDR2: WNHNN and SYGVQD (reference sequence). Trimming stripped 4 bases from V and 7 bases from J, with 16 bases between. The CDR3 sequence is 14 residues long. The CDR3 coding sequence is TGCGCCAGCAGTGCTAGTTGGGAGTCGGGGACCCAGTACTTC. It codes for CASSASWESGTQYF.

The rearrangement links TRBV19 to TRBJ1-2; the D gene is possibly TRBD1 (6 bases). Trimming stripped 8 bases from V and 8 bases from J, with 15 bases between. Germline loops: CDR1 LNHDA, CDR2 SQIVND (reference sequence). The CDR3 has 12 residues. CDR3 protein: CASEQGNGGYTF. The CDR3, as DNA: TGTGCCAGTGAACAGGGTAATGGAGGCTACACCTTC.

Only a few counts were recorded for this clone. This chain connects TRBV5-8 to TRBJ2-5, with 13 bases that match TRBD2. This CDR3 comprises 16 residues. V lost 3 bases and J lost 5; bases outside the gene matches: 7. Germline-derived CDR1 and CDR2 are SGHTS and YDEGEE. Written as DNA, the CDR3 is TGTGCCAGCAGCTGGACTAGCGGGGGTCATGGGGAGACCCAGTACTTC. Translating it yields CASSWTSGGHGETQYF.

The rearrangement links TRBV5-4 to TRBJ2-3; TRBD2 aligns across 11 bases. The CDR3 covers 16 residues. Germline CDR1 and CDR2: SGHNT and YYREEE (reference sequence). V lost 3 bases to trimming and J lost 6 bases; unmatched junction nucleotides: 9. The CDR3 is CASSSDPSGGRDTQYF. The CDR3, as DNA: TGTGCCAGCAGCTCAGACCCTAGCGGGGGGCGGGATACGCAGTATTTT.

The chain joins TRBV2 to TRBJ2-6, with 8 bases fitting TRBD1. The CDR3 consists of 17 residues. With 5 bases clipped from V and 3 bases from J, the junction kept 9 bases outside the gene matches. CDR1 is SNHLY, CDR2 FYNNEI, per germline. CDR3 region: CASSRGQGRFGANVLTF. DNA for the CDR3: TGTGCCAGCAGTCGTGGACAGGGTCGGTTTGGGGCCAACGTCCTGACTTTC.

This clone came up a few times. The rearrangement joins TRBV2 to TRBJ1-1, with 7 bases lining up with TRBD1. The germline gives CDR1 SNHLY, CDR2 FYNNEI. The junction had 4 bases not matched to a gene; V was cut back by 8 bases and J by 1 base. The CDR3 consists of 13 residues. The CDR3 reads CASCYRGNTEAFF. The DNA for the CDR3 is TGTGCCAGCTGTTACAGGGGGAACACTGAAGCTTTCTTT.

The rearrangement links TRBV5-5 to TRBJ2-1; a possible D gene is TRBD1 (6 bases). CDR1 SGHKS and CDR2 YYEKEE come from the germline V gene (reference sequence). V was trimmed by 0 bases and J by 4 bases, leaving 8 bases between them. The CDR3 is made up of 14 amino acids. CDR3 protein: CASSLGTGYNEQFF. The CDR3 region has the DNA TGTGCCAGCAGCTTGGGAACAGGGTACAATGAGCAGTTCTTC.

The chain recombines TRBV4-1 with TRBJ1-5, with D tentatively TRBD1 (5 bases). Germline V gives CDR1 MGHRA, CDR2 YSYEKL. The CDR3 runs 14 residues. V shed 0 bases and J shed 7 bases, with 10 bases lying between them. The CDR3 DNA reads as TGCGCCAGCAGCCAAGATGGGGGGAGGCAGCCCCAGCATTTT. Protein sequence: CASSQDGGRQPQHF.

The chain recombines TRBV7-8 with TRBJ2-1, with 9 bases lining up with TRBD2. V dropped 1 base and J dropped 9; count of bases not matched to a gene: 10. This CDR3 region has 16 residues. Germline CDR1 reads SGHVS; CDR2 reads FQNEAQ. In DNA, the CDR3 is TGTGCCAGCAGCTTAGAGGTAGCGGGGGTCCTCAGTGAGCAGTTCTTC. Its translation: CASSLEVAGVLSEQFF.